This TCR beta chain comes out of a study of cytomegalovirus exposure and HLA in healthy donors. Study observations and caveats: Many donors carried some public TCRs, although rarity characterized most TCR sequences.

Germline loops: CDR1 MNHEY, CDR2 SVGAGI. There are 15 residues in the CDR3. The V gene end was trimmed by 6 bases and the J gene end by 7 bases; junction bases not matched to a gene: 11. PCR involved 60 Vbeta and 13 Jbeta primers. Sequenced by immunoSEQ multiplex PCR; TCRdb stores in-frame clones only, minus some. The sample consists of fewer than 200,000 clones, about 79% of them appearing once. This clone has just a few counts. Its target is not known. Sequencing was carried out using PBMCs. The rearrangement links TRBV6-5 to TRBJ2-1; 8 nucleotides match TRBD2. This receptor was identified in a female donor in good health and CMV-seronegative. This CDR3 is CASRTSGSGSNEQFF. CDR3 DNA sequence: TGTGCCAGCAGGACAAGCGGGAGCGGGTCTAATGAGCAGTTCTTC.